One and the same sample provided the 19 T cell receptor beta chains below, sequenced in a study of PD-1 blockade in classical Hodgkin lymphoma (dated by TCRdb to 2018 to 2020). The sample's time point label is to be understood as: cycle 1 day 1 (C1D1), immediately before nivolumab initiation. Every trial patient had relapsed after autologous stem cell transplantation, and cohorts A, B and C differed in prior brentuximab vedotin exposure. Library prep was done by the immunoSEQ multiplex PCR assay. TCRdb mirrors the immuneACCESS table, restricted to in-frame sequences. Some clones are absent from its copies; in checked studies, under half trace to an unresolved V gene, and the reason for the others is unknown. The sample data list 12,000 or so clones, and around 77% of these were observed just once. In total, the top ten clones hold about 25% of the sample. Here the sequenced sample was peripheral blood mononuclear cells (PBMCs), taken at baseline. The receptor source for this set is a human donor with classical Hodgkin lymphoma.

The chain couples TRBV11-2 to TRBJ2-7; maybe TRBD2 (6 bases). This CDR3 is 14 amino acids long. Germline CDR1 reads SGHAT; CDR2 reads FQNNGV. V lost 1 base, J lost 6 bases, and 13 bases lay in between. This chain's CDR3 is CASSLVGPGGEQYF. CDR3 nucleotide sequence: TGTGCCAGCAGCTTAGTCGGGCCCGGGGGCGAGCAGTACTTC.

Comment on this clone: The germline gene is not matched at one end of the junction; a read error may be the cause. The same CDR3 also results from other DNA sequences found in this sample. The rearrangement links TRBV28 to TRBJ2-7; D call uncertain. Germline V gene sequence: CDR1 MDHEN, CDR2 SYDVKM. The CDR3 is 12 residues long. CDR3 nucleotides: TGTGCTAGCAGCCTGAGCTCCTACGAGCAGTACTTC. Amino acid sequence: CASSLSSYEQYF.

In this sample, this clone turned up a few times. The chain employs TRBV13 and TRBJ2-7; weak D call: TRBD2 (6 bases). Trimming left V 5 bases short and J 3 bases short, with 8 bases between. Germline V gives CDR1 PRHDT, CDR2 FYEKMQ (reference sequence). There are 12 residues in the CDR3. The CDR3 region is CASSLGGYEQYV. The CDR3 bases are TGTGCCAGCAGCCTCGGGGGCTACGAGCAGTACGTC.

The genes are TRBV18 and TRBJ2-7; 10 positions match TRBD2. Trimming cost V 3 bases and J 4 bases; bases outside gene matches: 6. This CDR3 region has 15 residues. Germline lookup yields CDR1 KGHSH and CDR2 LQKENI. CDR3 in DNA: TGTGCCAGCTCACCGCAAGCGGGAGGGGGGTACGAGCAGTACTTC. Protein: CASSPQAGGGYEQYF.

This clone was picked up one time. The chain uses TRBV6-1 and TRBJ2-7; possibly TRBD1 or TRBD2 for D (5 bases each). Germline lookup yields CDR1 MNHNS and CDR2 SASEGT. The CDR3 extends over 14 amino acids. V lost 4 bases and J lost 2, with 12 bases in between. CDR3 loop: CASSVFQGAYEQYF. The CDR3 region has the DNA TGTGCCAGCAGTGTTTTTCAGGGAGCCTACGAGCAGTACTTC.

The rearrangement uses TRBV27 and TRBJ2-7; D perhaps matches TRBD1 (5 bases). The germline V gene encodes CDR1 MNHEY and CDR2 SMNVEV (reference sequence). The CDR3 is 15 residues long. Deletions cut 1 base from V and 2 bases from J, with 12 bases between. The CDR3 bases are TGTGCCAGCAGTTTATACAGGATAGACCCCTACGAGCAGTACTTC. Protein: CASSLYRIDPYEQYF.

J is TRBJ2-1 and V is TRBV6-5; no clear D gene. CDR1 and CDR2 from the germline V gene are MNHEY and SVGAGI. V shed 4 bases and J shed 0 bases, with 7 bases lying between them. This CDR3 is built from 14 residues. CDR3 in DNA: TGTGCCAGCAGTTTAACAGTCTCCTACAATGAGCAGTTCTTC. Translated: CASSLTVSYNEQFF.

CDR3 nucleotides: TGTGCCAGCAGCTTACGGGGGACTGAAGCTTTCTTT. Its translation: CASSLRGTEAFF. This sequence joins TRBV13 and TRBJ1-1; D perhaps matches TRBD1 (5 bases). The CDR3 is 12 residues long. Trimming left V 2 bases short and J 5 bases short, with 6 bases between. Looked up from germline, CDR1 is PRHDT and CDR2 is FYEKMQ (reference sequence).

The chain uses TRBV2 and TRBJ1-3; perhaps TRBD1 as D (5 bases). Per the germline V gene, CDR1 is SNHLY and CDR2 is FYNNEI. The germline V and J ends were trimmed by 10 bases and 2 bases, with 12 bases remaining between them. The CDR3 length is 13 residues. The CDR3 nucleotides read TGTGCCACCCGCAGGGCTCCTGGAAACACCATATATTTT. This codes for CATRRAPGNTIYF.

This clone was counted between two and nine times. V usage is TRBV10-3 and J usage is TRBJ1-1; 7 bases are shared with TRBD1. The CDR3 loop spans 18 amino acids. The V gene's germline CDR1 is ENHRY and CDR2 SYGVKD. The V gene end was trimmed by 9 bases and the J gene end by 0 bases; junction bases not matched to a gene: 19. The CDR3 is CAIRTGAQDLVMNTEAFF. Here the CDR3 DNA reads TGTGCCATTAGGACAGGCGCCCAAGATTTAGTCATGAACACTGAAGCTTTCTTT.

The CDR3 spells CASSASGTGRSEQFF. CDR3 nucleotide sequence: TGTGCCAGCAGCGCGTCCGGGACAGGGCGGTCTGAGCAGTTCTTC. The chain has TRBV6-1 and TRBJ2-1; 9 bases line up with TRBD1. The CDR3 length is 15 residues. The V segment lost 6 bases and the J segment 9 bases; nucleotides outside the gene matches: 12. CDR1 and CDR2 from the germline V gene are MNHNS and SASEGT.

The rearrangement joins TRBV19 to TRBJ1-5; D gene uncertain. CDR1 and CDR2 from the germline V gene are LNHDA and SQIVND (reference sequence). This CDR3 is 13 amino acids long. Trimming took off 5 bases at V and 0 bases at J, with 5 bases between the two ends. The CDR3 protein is CASSYNSNQPQHF. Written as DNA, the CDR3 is TGTGCCAGTAGTTACAATAGCAATCAGCCCCAGCATTTT. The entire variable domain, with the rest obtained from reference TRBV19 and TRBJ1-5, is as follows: DGGITQSPKYLFRKEGQNVTLSCEQNLNHDAMYWYRQDPGQGLRLIYYSQIVNDFQKGDIAEGYSVSREKKESFPLTVTSAQKNPTAFYLCASSYNSNQPQHFGDGTRLSIL.

The CDR3 region has the DNA TGTGCCAGCACTAGACTAGCGGGAGTCTACGAGCAGTACTTC. It is translated as CASTRLAGVYEQYF. The chain has TRBV6-1 and TRBJ2-7, with 12 nucleotides matching TRBD2. With 7 bases clipped from V and 3 bases from J, the junction kept 4 bases outside the gene matches. From germline, CDR1 is MNHNS and CDR2 SASEGT. The length of the CDR3 is 14 residues.

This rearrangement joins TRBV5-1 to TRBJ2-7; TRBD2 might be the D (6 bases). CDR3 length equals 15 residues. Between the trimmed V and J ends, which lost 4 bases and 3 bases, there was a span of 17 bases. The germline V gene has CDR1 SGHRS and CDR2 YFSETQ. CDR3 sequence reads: CASSHGRDGGYEQYF. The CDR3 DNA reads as TGCGCCAGCAGCCACGGGCGGGACGGAGGCTACGAGCAGTACTTC.

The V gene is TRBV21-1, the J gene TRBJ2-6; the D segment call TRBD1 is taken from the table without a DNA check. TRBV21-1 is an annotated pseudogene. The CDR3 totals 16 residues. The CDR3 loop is CASSKRGVSGANVLTF. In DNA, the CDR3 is TGTGCCAGCAGCAAAAGGGGCGTCTCTGGGGCCAACGTCCTGACTTTC.

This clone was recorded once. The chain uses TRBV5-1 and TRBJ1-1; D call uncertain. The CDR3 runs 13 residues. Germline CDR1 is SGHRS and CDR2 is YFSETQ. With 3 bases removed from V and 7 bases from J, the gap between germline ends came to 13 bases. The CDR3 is CASSSVSGGEAFF. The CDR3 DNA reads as TGCGCCAGCAGCTCCGTATCGGGAGGTGAAGCTTTCTTT.

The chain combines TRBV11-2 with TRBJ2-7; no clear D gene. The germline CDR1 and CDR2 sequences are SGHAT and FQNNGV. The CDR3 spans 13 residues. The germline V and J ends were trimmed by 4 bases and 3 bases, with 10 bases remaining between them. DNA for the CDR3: TGTGCCAGCAGCTCCAACAGCCTCTACGAGCAGTACGTC. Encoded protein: CASSSNSLYEQYV.

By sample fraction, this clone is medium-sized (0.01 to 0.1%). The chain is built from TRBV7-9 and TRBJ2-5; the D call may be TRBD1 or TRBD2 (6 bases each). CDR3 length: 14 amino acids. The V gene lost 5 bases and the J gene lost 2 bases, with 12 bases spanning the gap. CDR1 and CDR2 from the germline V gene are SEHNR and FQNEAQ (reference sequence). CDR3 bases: TGTGCCAGCAGCGCCCCGGGGGCACAAGAGACCCAGTACTTC. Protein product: CASSAPGAQETQYF.

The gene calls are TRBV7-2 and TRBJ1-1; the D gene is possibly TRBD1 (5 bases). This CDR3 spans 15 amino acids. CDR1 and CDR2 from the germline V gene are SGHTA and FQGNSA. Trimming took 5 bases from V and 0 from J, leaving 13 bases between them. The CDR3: CASSRTGGVNTEAFF. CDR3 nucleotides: TGTGCCAGCAGCAGAACGGGAGGGGTGAACACTGAAGCTTTCTTT.